This TCR beta chain was obtained from a study of beta chain features in type 1 diabetes. What was sequenced were expressed TCRB transcripts, since all of the isolated RNA had been reverse transcribed. Generated by immunoSEQ multiplex PCR, the TCRdb table keeps only in-frame clones and is missing some. The sample lists around 340,000 clones; about 19% were seen once. As for this clone: As yet, its antigen is unknown.

Study-wide results and limits: More deletions and fewer insertions at VDJ junctions were seen in type 1 diabetes patients.

Stem cell-like memory, regulatory, central memory and naive CD4+ cells were sorted via CD45RO/CCR7/CD25/CD127/CD95/CD27. The sample was naive CD4+ T cells from blood. The sequence was collected from a woman between 18 and 29 years old in good health.

CDR3 protein: CASRAQGERATEAFF. DNA of the CDR3: TGTGCCAGCAGAGCTCAGGGGGAGAGAGCGACTGAAGCTTTCTTT. This chain joins TRBV2 and TRBJ1-1; 7 bases align to TRBD1. This CDR3 has 15 amino acids. The junction had 12 bases not matched to a gene; V was cut back by 6 bases and J by 5 bases. Germline V gives CDR1 SNHLY, CDR2 FYNNEI. The entire variable domain, with the rest obtained from reference TRBV2 and TRBJ1-1, is as follows: EPEVTQTPSHQVTQMGQEVILRCVPISNHLYFYWYRQILGQKVEFLVSFYNNEISEKSEIFDDQFSVERPDGSNFTLKIRSTKLEDSAMYFCASRAQGERATEAFFGQGTRLTVV.